This is a list of T cell receptor beta chains from one sample in a study of spatial heterogeneity in lung cancer. Via MiXCR, TCRdb re-called the 5' RACE reads, giving one row per CDR3 protein. The data contain 43,000 or so distinct CDR3 sequences, 6% to 7.5% of them singletons. Sequencing was performed on PBMCs, taken at surgery. Receptors were obtained from a female donor with early-stage non-small cell lung cancer. Each CDR3 is given with its conserved first and last residue. A D gene is named only where the DNA matches it firmly. Clone sizes are given selectively: once, few, many, or a class where the clone is expanded.

J	D	size	V	CDR3	DNA
TRBJ2-3	TRBD2	many	TRBV6-5	CASTLAGGRGDTQYF	TGTGCCAGCACTCTTGCGGGGGGGCGTGGAGATACGCAGTATTTT
TRBJ2-7	.	many	TRBV12-3/TRBV12-4	CASSFVGGGEQYF	TGTGCCAGCAGTTTTGTGGGGGGCGGCGAGCAGTACTTC
TRBJ2-6	TRBD1	many	TRBV12-3/TRBV12-4	CASSTGTGPSGANVLTF	TGTGCCAGCAGTACCGGGACAGGGCCTTCTGGGGCCAACGTCCTGACTTTC
TRBJ2-5	.	.	TRBV2	CASSQRGETQYF	TGTGCCAGCAGTCAGAGGGGAGAGACCCAGTACTTC
TRBJ2-1	TRBD1	.	TRBV10-2	CASIARQGDEQFF	TGCGCCAGCATCGCGAGACAGGGCGATGAGCAGTTCTTC
TRBJ2-7	.	.	TRBV4-1	CASSQERQMGYEQYF	TGCGCCAGCAGCCAAGAACGTCAGATGGGCTACGAGCAGTACTTC
TRBJ1-5	.	.	TRBV7-2	CASSSDPDSLQHF	TGTGCCAGCAGCTCTGACCCGGACAGTCTCCAGCATTTT
TRBJ1-3	.	many	TRBV5-1	CASAGTDSGNTIYF	TGCGCCAGCGCCGGGACGGACTCTGGAAACACCATATATTTT
TRBJ2-5	TRBD2	.	TRBV5-1	CASSIGTSGEETQYF	TGCGCCAGCAGCATAGGGACTAGCGGGGAAGAGACCCAGTACTTC
TRBJ2-7	.	few	TRBV5-1	CASSLDGNEQYF	TGCGCCAGCAGCTTGGATGGGAACGAGCAGTACTTC
TRBJ2-7	.	many	TRBV28	CASRPSGKNEQYF	TGTGCCAGCAGACCCTCAGGGAAGAACGAGCAGTACTTC
TRBJ1-2	TRBD1	few	TRBV7-8	CASSLGNMGQKNYGYTF	TGTGCCAGCAGCTTAGGGAATATGGGACAGAAGAACTATGGCTACACCTTC
TRBJ2-7	.	many	TRBV6-5	CASKGLAGSYEQYF	TGTGCCAGCAAAGGGTTGGCAGGTTCCTACGAGCAGTACTTC
TRBJ2-5	TRBD2	.	TRBV6-2/TRBV6-3	CASSYPGGGRDVETQYF	TGTGCCAGCAGTTATCCGGGCGGGGGAAGGGATGTCGAGACCCAGTACTTC
TRBJ1-2	.	.	TRBV11-2	CASSFNRDGYTF	TGTGCCAGCAGCTTCAACAGGGATGGCTACACCTTC
TRBJ1-1	.	many	TRBV5-1	CASSLTGRDTEAFF	TGCGCCAGCAGCTTGACAGGGAGGGACACTGAAGCTTTCTTT
TRBJ1-2	.	.	TRBV28	CASSPPGRAYGYTF	TGTGCCAGCAGCCCCCCGGGCAGGGCCTATGGCTACACCTTC
TRBJ1-2	.	few	TRBV25-1	CASSDPRGRGGYTF	TGTGCCAGCAGTGACCCCAGAGGGCGGGGAGGCTACACCTTC
TRBJ2-3	TRBD1	many	TRBV2	CASSGGWDTQYF	TGTGCCAGCTCAGGGGGCTGGGATACGCAGTATTTT
TRBJ2-7	TRBD1	few	TRBV5-1	CASSSSGTGSSSYEQYF	TGCGCCAGCAGCTCCTCCGGGACAGGGTCGAGCTCCTACGAGCAGTACTTC
TRBJ1-2	TRBD1	few	TRBV6-4	CASREQGKVNGYTF	TGTGCCAGCAGAGAACAGGGGAAGGTGAATGGCTACACCTTC
TRBJ2-1	TRBD2	.	TRBV5-8	CASSLGLAGGDEQFF	TGTGCCAGCAGCTTGGGGCTAGCGGGAGGCGATGAGCAGTTCTTC
TRBJ2-5	.	.	TRBV7-2	CASSRGLQKGETQYF	TGTGCCAGCAGTCGAGGTCTCCAAAAGGGGGAGACCCAGTACTTC
TRBJ2-3	TRBD1	many	TRBV9	CASSVATPRQGTDTQYF	TGTGCCAGCAGCGTAGCCACCCCAAGACAGGGGACAGATACGCAGTATTTT
TRBJ2-2	.	.	TRBV29-1	CSVGGRQITGEPFF	TGCAGCGTCGGGGGCAGACAGATCACCGGGGAGCCGTTTTTT
TRBJ1-1	.	few	TRBV18	CASSRGWETDPEAFF	TGTGCCAGCTCAAGGGGCTGGGAGACAGACCCTGAAGCTTTCTTT
TRBJ2-7	TRBD1	many	TRBV20-1	CSTRGGQGSYEQYF	TGCAGTACCAGGGGGGGACAGGGCTCCTACGAGCAGTACTTC
TRBJ2-3	TRBD2	many	TRBV4-3	CASSQGRFLLWTSGASTDTQYF	TGCGCCAGCAGCCAAGGGCGGTTCTTATTGTGGACTAGCGGGGCTAGCACAGATACGCAGTATTTT
TRBJ1-1	TRBD1	.	TRBV20-1	CSAPDRASKSNTEAFF	TGCAGTGCTCCTGACAGGGCGTCCAAGAGTAACACTGAAGCTTTCTTT
TRBJ1-2	TRBD1	.	TRBV5-5	CASSSRTGIGGYTF	TGTGCCAGCAGCTCCCGGACAGGGATCGGGGGCTACACCTTC
TRBJ1-1	.	.	TRBV28	CASGRLRVNTEAFF	TGTGCCAGCGGTAGACTTAGGGTGAACACTGAAGCTTTCTTT
TRBJ2-1	TRBD2	many	TRBV19	CASTGGAMSRNEQFF	TGTGCCAGTACCGGGGGGGCGATGAGTCGCAATGAGCAGTTCTTC
TRBJ2-4	.	many	TRBV28	CASSSYTNIQYF	TGTGCCAGCAGTTCGTACACGAACATTCAGTACTTC
TRBJ1-2	.	many	TRBV11-2	CASSLDRRGHTF	TGTGCCAGCAGCTTAGATCGAAGGGGCCACACCTTC
TRBJ2-1	.	many	TRBV12-3/TRBV12-4	CASSLETGTRSNEQFF	TGTGCCAGCAGTTTAGAGACCGGGACAAGAAGCAATGAGCAGTTCTTC
TRBJ1-1	TRBD1	many	TRBV5-1	CASRDPGQGDTEAFF	TGCGCCAGCAGGGACCCAGGACAGGGGGACACTGAAGCTTTCTTT
TRBJ2-2	.	many	TRBV6-7	CASSNEAGQVSNTGELFF	TGTGCCAGCAGTAACGAAGCCGGACAAGTGTCGAACACCGGGGAGCTGTTTTTT
TRBJ1-1	.	.	TRBV4-1	CASSTRASTEAFF	TGCGCCAGCAGCACCCGGGCGAGCACTGAAGCTTTCTTT
TRBJ1-1	.	many	TRBV5-6	CASSLIGPSTMNTEAFF	TGTGCCAGCAGCTTAATTGGACCGTCCACGATGAACACTGAAGCTTTCTTT
TRBJ1-5	.	few	TRBV6-6	CASSYEGYQPQHF	TGTGCCAGCAGTTATGAGGGATATCAGCCCCAGCATTTT
TRBJ1-5	.	.	TRBV20-1	CSAMEDSNQPQHF	TGCAGTGCTATGGAAGATAGCAATCAGCCCCAGCATTTT
TRBJ2-2	.	many	TRBV28	CASSGGGPNTGELFF	TGTGCCAGCAGTGGAGGGGGGCCGAACACCGGGGAGCTGTTTTTT
TRBJ2-7	TRBD1	many	TRBV4-1	CASSQEPGQRSYEQYF	TGCGCCAGCAGCCAGGAACCGGGACAGCGCTCCTACGAGCAGTACTTC
TRBJ1-1	.	many	TRBV13	CASSLRMNTEAFF	TGTGCCAGCAGCTTAAGGATGAACACTGAAGCTTTCTTT
TRBJ2-3	TRBD1	few	TRBV5-6	CASSSVAGTAFTDTQYF	TGTGCCAGCAGCTCGGTTGCCGGGACAGCCTTCACAGATACGCAGTATTTT
TRBJ1-1	.	many	TRBV24-1	CATRYRDSTEAFF	TGTGCCACCAGATACAGGGATTCCACTGAAGCTTTCTTT
TRBJ1-3	.	.	TRBV19	CASTWDPGNTIYF	TGTGCCAGCACGTGGGATCCCGGAAACACCATATATTTT
TRBJ2-3	.	few	TRBV5-1	CASSLGGASTDTQYF	TGCGCCAGCAGCTTAGGGGGGGCAAGCACAGATACGCAGTATTTT
TRBJ1-5	.	.	TRBV20-1	CSAKVVLGPSPEPQHF	TGCAGTGCCAAAGTGGTTCTGGGACCCTCCCCGGAGCCCCAGCATTTT
TRBJ2-1	TRBD2	many	TRBV5-4	CASSFAGLAAEYNEQFF	TGTGCCAGCAGCTTTGCCGGACTAGCGGCGGAGTACAATGAGCAGTTCTTC
TRBJ1-4	.	.	TRBV12-3/TRBV12-4	CASSPSFRRANEKLFF	TGTGCCAGCAGTCCCTCGTTCCGCAGGGCTAATGAAAAACTGTTTTTT
TRBJ2-3	.	.	TRBV29-1	CSAEGGSSTDTQYF	TGCAGCGCAGAAGGGGGATCTAGCACAGATACGCAGTATTTT
TRBJ1-5	.	many	TRBV5-8	CASSSNGPGQPQHF	TGTGCCAGCAGCTCTAACGGCCCAGGCCAGCCCCAGCATTTT
TRBJ2-1	.	many	TRBV5-1	CASSLAGGENYEQFF	TGCGCCAGCAGCTTGGCTGGGGGCGAAAACTATGAGCAGTTCTTC
TRBJ2-7	.	.	TRBV7-3	CASSLTTGPYEQYF	TGTGCCAGCAGCTTAACAACAGGACCCTACGAGCAGTACTTC
TRBJ1-5	.	few	TRBV19	CASSRSTPDQPQHF	TGTGCCAGTAGTAGGAGCACACCAGATCAGCCCCAGCATTTT
TRBJ1-5	TRBD1	few	TRBV5-5	CASSLGQGQSRQPQHF	TGTGCCAGCAGCCTCGGACAGGGGCAGTCGCGTCAGCCCCAGCATTTT
TRBJ1-2	.	many	TRBV12-3/TRBV12-4	CASSLRVRGYTF	TGTGCCAGCAGTTTAAGGGTTAGGGGCTACACCTTC
TRBJ2-5	TRBD2	few	TRBV4-3	CASSQGLAGAAASAQYF	TGCGCCAGCAGCCAAGGGCTAGCGGGGGCAGCAGCCTCGGCCCAGTACTTC